Each of the 31 T cell receptor beta chains below was sequenced from the same sample in a study of T-cell reconstitution after alpha-beta-depleted transplantation in children. Preparing the TCRbeta library involved the use of unique molecular identifiers. TCRdb passed the PCR reads through MiXCR, listing each CDR3 protein once. The profile shows 610,000 or so distinct CDR3 sequences, over 25% of them singletons. The sample was PBMCs, taken before TCRalphabeta/CD19-depleted stem cell transplant. The receptor source for this set is a boy in the first two years of life with Wiskott-Aldrich syndrome, due to receive a stem cell transplant.

This clonotype has more than one count but fewer than ten. The chain joins TRBV5-1 to TRBJ2-7; TRBD1 is a possible D gene (5 bases). Looked up from germline, CDR1 is SGHRS and CDR2 is YFSETQ. This CDR3 is 17 amino acids long. V lost 1 base, J lost 2 bases, and 19 bases lay in between. The CDR3 region is CASSLTSGISSTYEQYF. The CDR3 region has the DNA TGCGCCAGCAGCTTGACGTCAGGGATCAGTTCGACCTACGAGCAGTACTTC. The whole variable domain, filled in from reference TRBV5-1 and TRBJ2-7, reads KAGVTQTPRYLIKTRGQQVTLSCSPISGHRSVSWYQQTPGQGLQFLFEYFSETQRNKGNFPGRFSGRQFSNSRSEMNVSTLELGDSALYLCASSLTSGISSTYEQYFGPGTRLTVT.

The genes are TRBV20-1 and TRBJ2-1; tentatively, D is TRBD1 or TRBD2 (6 bases each). The CDR3 spans 13 residues. The V end lost 6 bases, the J end lost 2 bases, and 11 bases lay between the germline ends. CDR1 and CDR2 (germline): DFQATT, SNEGSKA (reference sequence). The CDR3 nucleotides read TGCAGTGCCCCGGGGGCAACCTACAATGAGCAGTTCTTC. It yields the protein CSAPGATYNEQFF.

The sample holds a few counts of this clonotype. The V gene is TRBV6-5, the J gene TRBJ1-1; no firm D call. Germline CDR1 and CDR2: MNHEY and SVGAGI. V was shortened by 1 base and J by 1 base, with 7 bases between the two germline ends. The CDR3 runs 14 residues. The CDR3, as DNA: TGTGCCAGCAGTTACTGGGTACGGAACACTGAAGCTTTCTTT. Residues: CASSYWVRNTEAFF.

V usage is TRBV29-1 and J usage is TRBJ1-1, with D possibly TRBD1 on 5 matching bases. Trimming removed 4 bases from V and 0 bases from J, with 12 bases in between. The germline gives CDR1 SQVTM, CDR2 ANQGSEA. CDR3 size: 14 residues. The CDR3 DNA reads as TGCAGCGTTGGGGTGGGACGGATGAACACTGAAGCTTTCTTT. It is translated as CSVGVGRMNTEAFF.

The rearrangement links TRBV12-5 to TRBJ1-5; D is possibly TRBD1 (6 bases). Germline V gives CDR1 LGHNT, CDR2 FRNRAP. V was trimmed by 0 bases and J by 0 bases, leaving 18 bases between them. The CDR3 runs to 19 residues. Here the CDR3 DNA reads TGTGCTAGTGGTTTGGTGTCAAAAGGGGGAAGATATAGCAATCAGCCCCAGCATTTT. Encoded protein: CASGLVSKGGRYSNQPQHF.

This clonotype was found a few times. This chain joins TRBV7-9 and TRBJ2-5; D not resolved. Trimming shortened V by 7 bases and J by 0 bases, and 18 bases separated the two germline ends. Germline values: CDR1 SEHNR, CDR2 FQNEAQ (reference sequence). The CDR3 sequence is 16 residues long. The CDR3 reads CASNRGYPGYQETQYF. The DNA of the CDR3 is TGTGCCAGCAACCGTGGGTATCCCGGGTACCAAGAGACCCAGTACTTC.

This clonotype was picked up a small number of times. The V and J genes are TRBV20-1 and TRBJ2-7, with a tentative D call TRBD1 (7 bases). The ends were cut back, 1 base at V and 3 bases at J, with 13 bases in the middle. The CDR3 has 14 amino acids. The germline V gene encodes CDR1 DFQATT and CDR2 SNEGSKA (reference sequence). The CDR3 loop is CSARAGGGSYEQYF. The CDR3, as DNA: TGCAGTGCTAGAGCAGGGGGAGGTAGCTACGAGCAGTACTTC.

This chain connects TRBV5-1 to TRBJ2-2; the match to TRBD1 covers 9 bases. Germline CDR1 and CDR2: SGHRS and YFSETQ. Losses at the gene ends were 7 bases for V and 4 bases for J; bases not matched to a gene: 2. The CDR3 has 13 residues. The CDR3 here is CASGTGRTGELFF. CDR3 in DNA: TGCGCCAGCGGGACAGGGCGCACCGGGGAGCTGTTTTTT. The complete variable domain, with remaining parts taken from reference TRBV5-1 and TRBJ2-2, reads KAGVTQTPRYLIKTRGQQVTLSCSPISGHRSVSWYQQTPGQGLQFLFEYFSETQRNKGNFPGRFSGRQFSNSRSEMNVSTLELGDSALYLCASGTGRTGELFFGEGSRLTVL.

The rearrangement uses TRBV28 and TRBJ2-1; 11 nucleotides match TRBD2. The V gene end was trimmed by 6 bases and the J gene end by 13 bases; junction bases not matched to a gene: 8. The CDR3 is 13 residues long. Per germline, CDR1 MDHEN and CDR2 SYDVKM. This CDR3 reads CASSQLAGVEQFF. In nucleotides, the CDR3 is TGTGCCAGCAGCCAACTAGCGGGGGTGGAACAGTTCTTC.

The rearrangement uses TRBV10-2 and TRBJ2-4, with D possibly matching TRBD1 (6 bases). Trimming stripped 7 bases from V and 4 bases from J, with 14 bases between. The germline V gene encodes CDR1 WSHSY and CDR2 SAAADI. The CDR3 covers 14 residues. CDR3 sequence (DNA): TGCGCCAGCAACGGTGGGGGCGGGAAAAACATTCAGTACTTC. Encoded protein: CASNGGGGKNIQYF.

The V and J genes are TRBV14 and TRBJ2-7; possibly TRBD2 for D (6 bases). Trimming took 0 bases from V and 3 from J, leaving 12 bases between them. CDR1 and CDR2 (germline): SGHDN, FVKESK. This CDR3 is built from 15 residues. CDR3: CASSQEEGRIYEQYF. The CDR3 DNA follows: TGTGCCAGCAGCCAAGAGGAGGGACGGATCTACGAGCAGTACTTC.

V usage is TRBV10-3 and J usage is TRBJ1-3; 7 nucleotides align to TRBD1. The CDR3 consists of 15 residues. Germline-derived CDR1 and CDR2 are ENHRY and SYGVKD. Trimming removed 4 bases from V and 2 bases from J; junction bases left unmatched: 5. CDR3 coding DNA: TGTGCCATCAGTGTGAACAGGGGCCCTGGAAACACCATATATTTT. Amino acids: CAISVNRGPGNTIYF.

This clonotype was observed a few times. V usage is TRBV6-1 and J usage is TRBJ2-7; D is tentatively TRBD1 or TRBD2 (6 bases each). V gave up 8 bases and J gave up 3 bases, with 20 bases separating them. The CDR3 contains 15 residues. In germline, CDR1 is MNHNS, CDR2 SASEGT. CDR3 nucleotide sequence: TGTGCCAGCGGGAACAGGGATAGCGGCGTCTACGAGCAGTACTTC. Residues: CASGNRDSGVYEQYF.

The DNA of the CDR3 is TGCGCCAGCAGCCAAAAGGTTTCGACTTCCTACGAGCAGTACTTC. Its protein is CASSQKVSTSYEQYF. V and J are TRBV4-1 and TRBJ2-7; D is undetermined. Trimming left V 2 bases short and J 1 base short, with 12 bases between. Germline assignment: CDR1 MGHRA and CDR2 YSYEKL. CDR3 length equals 15 residues.

This clonotype was picked up a small number of times. This chain connects TRBV6-5 to TRBJ1-2; tentatively, D is TRBD1 (5 bases). There are 16 residues in the CDR3. CDR1 and CDR2 (germline): MNHEY, SVGAGI. Trimming pared 2 bases from V and 1 base from J, leaving 14 bases between. The CDR3 reads CASSYTTGPINYGYTF. In nucleotides, the CDR3 is TGTGCCAGCAGTTACACGACGGGACCTATTAACTATGGCTACACCTTC.

The gene calls are TRBV20-1 and TRBJ2-7; 7 bases map to TRBD2. Trimming at V came to 5 bases and at J to 6 bases, leaving 10 bases not matched to a gene. Germline V gives CDR1 DFQATT, CDR2 SNEGSKA (reference sequence). This CDR3 has 13 residues. The CDR3 nucleotides are TGCAGTGCTCCATGGGAGGGAAGAACCGAGCAGTACTTC. Amino acids: CSAPWEGRTEQYF.

This clonotype was counted only a few times. The chain recombines TRBV27 with TRBJ1-2; D is possibly TRBD1 (5 bases). Per germline, CDR1 MNHEY and CDR2 SMNVEV (reference sequence). V was cut by 5 bases and J by 3 bases, with 16 bases left in between. This CDR3 contains 15 residues. CDR3: CASSLGSGRYYGYTF. In DNA form, the CDR3 reads TGTGCCAGCAGTCTAGGCTCAGGGAGATACTATGGCTACACCTTC.

This chain joins TRBV7-9 and TRBJ1-5; TRBD1 matches at 10 bases. The germline V gene encodes CDR1 SEHNR and CDR2 FQNEAQ (reference sequence). The CDR3 is 13 residues long. Unmatched junction bases numbered 4, after V lost 5 bases and J lost 9 bases. The CDR3 DNA is TGTGCCAGCAGCCTGGGACAGGGGACGCCCCAGCATTTT. This gives the protein CASSLGQGTPQHF.

The chain employs TRBV6-1 and TRBJ1-1, with 8 bases aligning to TRBD1. Germline V lookup: CDR1 MNHNS, CDR2 SASEGT. This CDR3 is 16 amino acids long. V shed 8 bases, J shed 0 bases, and the junction held 11 bases outside the gene matches. CDR3 DNA: TGTGCCAGCTACATAGACAGGGGATCAATGAACACTGAAGCTTTCTTT. Translating gives CASYIDRGSMNTEAFF.

This clonotype has just a few counts. V gene TRBV7-6 combines with J gene TRBJ2-1; the match to TRBD2 covers 7 bases. This CDR3 spans 16 amino acids. V lost 2 bases and J lost 7; bases outside the gene matches: 11. Germline V CDR1 and CDR2: SGHVS, FNYEAQ. The CDR3, as DNA: TGTGCCAGCAGCTTAAGGTTTGCGGGAGCGAAGAATGAGCAGTTCTTC. Amino acids: CASSLRFAGAKNEQFF.

In its sample, this clonotype was seen many times. The V call is TRBV20-1, the J call TRBJ2-2; D not resolved. V lost 0 bases, J lost 4 bases, and 9 bases lay in between. Per the germline V gene, CDR1 is DFQATT and CDR2 is SNEGSKA (reference sequence). CDR3 length: 14 residues. The CDR3 here is CSARDPFGTGELFF. CDR3 DNA: TGCAGTGCTAGAGACCCCTTCGGCACCGGGGAGCTGTTTTTT.

This clonotype was detected ten times or more. Here the CDR3 reads CASSSAGANVLTF. The CDR3, as DNA: TGTGCCAGCAGCTCGGCTGGGGCCAACGTCCTGACTTTC. The gene calls are TRBV7-3 and TRBJ2-6; unclear D gene. Germline assignment: CDR1 SGHTA and CDR2 FQGTGA. Trimming took 4 bases from V and 2 from J, leaving 3 bases between them. The length of the CDR3 is 13 residues. The whole variable domain, filled in from reference TRBV7-3 and TRBJ2-6, reads GAGVSQTPSNKVTEKGKYVELRCDPISGHTALYWYRQSLGQGPEFLIYFQGTGAADDSGLPNDRFFAVRPEGSVSTLKIQRTERGDSAVYLCASSSAGANVLTFGAGSRLTVL.

This clonotype has only a few counts. The chain combines TRBV5-1 with TRBJ2-1; 11 positions match TRBD2. Germline CDR1 and CDR2: SGHRS and YFSETQ. The CDR3 has 15 amino acids. V lost 6 bases and J lost 3; bases outside the gene matches: 5. The CDR3 sequence is CASTRGLAGYNEQFF. The CDR3 nucleotides read TGCGCCAGCACCCGAGGACTAGCGGGCTACAATGAGCAGTTCTTC.

This clonotype was seen repeatedly, ten times or more. The gene calls are TRBV5-1 and TRBJ2-1, with D possibly TRBD2 on 6 matching bases. The germline CDR1 and CDR2 sequences are SGHRS and YFSETQ. This CDR3 has 14 amino acids. Deletions cut 4 bases from V and 10 bases from J, with 18 bases between. The CDR3, as DNA: TGCGCCAGCAGCCCCGGACCGGGGGACGGGGAGCAGTTCTTC. It is translated as CASSPGPGDGEQFF.

The V and J genes are TRBV15 and TRBJ2-3; TRBD2 agrees at 7 bases. CDR1 is LNHNV and CDR2 is YYDKDF in the germline V gene (reference sequence). The CDR3 runs to 15 residues. V dropped 0 bases and J dropped 5; count of bases not matched to a gene: 5. CDR3 coding DNA: TGTGCCACCAGCAGAGATCCCGCTAGCGGAGATACGCAGTATTTT. Translating it yields CATSRDPASGDTQYF.

This chain joins TRBV28 and TRBJ2-1, with D tentatively TRBD1 or TRBD2 (6 bases each). V lost 2 bases and J lost 4, with 15 bases in between. CDR1 and CDR2 from the germline V gene are MDHEN and SYDVKM. CDR3 length: 16 amino acids. CDR3 nucleotides: TGTGCCAGCAGTTTAATGGCGGGGACATATTACAATGAGCAGTTCTTC. This gives the protein CASSLMAGTYYNEQFF.

This clonotype was counted between two and nine times. The chain recombines TRBV27 with TRBJ1-6; D gene unclear. Trimming stripped 5 bases from V and 14 bases from J, with 22 bases between. CDR3 length: 15 amino acids. The germline V gene encodes CDR1 MNHEY and CDR2 SMNVEV (reference sequence). The CDR3 here is CASSQYGGVLGSLHF. The CDR3 region has the DNA TGTGCCAGCAGTCAATATGGTGGAGTCTTAGGATCCCTCCACTTT.

This clonotype was observed a few times. The V gene is TRBV20-1, the J gene TRBJ2-5; TRBD1 or TRBD2 may be the D gene (5 bases each). Trimming stripped 3 bases from V and 2 bases from J, with 10 bases between. The CDR3 runs to 13 residues. Germline V gene data show CDR1 as DFQATT and CDR2 as SNEGSKA (reference sequence). The CDR3 nucleotides read TGCAGTGCTAGCCGGGGCTTACAAGAGACCCAGTACTTC. Translating gives CSASRGLQETQYF.

This clonotype was picked up a small number of times. This chain joins TRBV20-1 and TRBJ2-7, with 7 bases lining up with TRBD2. CDR3 length: 11 amino acids. J was trimmed by 2 bases and V by 7 bases; bases with no gene match: 2. Germline lookup yields CDR1 DFQATT and CDR2 SNEGSKA (reference sequence). CDR3 amino acids: CSGLAAYEQYF. Written as DNA, the CDR3 is TGCAGTGGGCTAGCGGCCTACGAGCAGTACTTC.

This chain links TRBV30 with TRBJ1-2, with D perhaps matching TRBD1 (5 bases). Per the germline V gene, CDR1 is GTSNPN and CDR2 is SVGIG (reference sequence). Trimming stripped 0 bases from V and 5 bases from J, with 7 bases between. The CDR3 contains 12 residues. CDR3 region: CAWSVGLYGYTF. The CDR3 bases are TGTGCCTGGAGTGTGGGGCTATATGGCTACACCTTC.

The V and J genes are TRBV28 and TRBJ2-4; the match to TRBD1 covers 7 bases. The CDR3 length is 17 residues. CDR1 and CDR2 from the germline V gene are MDHEN and SYDVKM. The V gene end was trimmed by 6 bases and the J gene end by 1 base; junction bases not matched to a gene: 12. The CDR3: CASSLLPQGVAKNIQYF. The DNA for the CDR3 is TGTGCCAGCAGCCTCCTACCTCAGGGGGTCGCCAAAAACATTCAGTACTTC.